This T cell receptor beta chain stems from a study of shared T cell receptors in the human thymus. Generated by immunoSEQ multiplex PCR, the TCRdb table keeps only in-frame clones and is missing some. The sample has some 700,000 clones, 80% to 90% seen once. The CDR3 has 19 amino acids. Trimming removed 3 bases from V and 1 base from J; junction bases left unmatched: 16. Germline V gene sequence: CDR1 SGHVS, CDR2 FQNEAQ. These records were also assigned to another study, of human thymus T cells. This second study says: Thymic material originated from resections removed in the course of corrective heart surgery. Blood and thymic repertoires both appeared biased in V and J gene usage.

The receptor's source is a girl under three years old with a congenital heart defect. This rearrangement joins TRBV7-8 to TRBJ1-2, with TRBD1 matching 8 bases. Material: thymocytes. CDR3: CASSLESSAGGNYNYGYTF. CDR3 coding DNA: TGTGCCAGCAGCTTGGAATCGTCCGCAGGGGGCAATTATAACTATGGCTACACCTTC.